A selection of T cell receptor beta chains follows, all from one sample in a study of human T cells and chemical hapten exposure. From the RACE reads, TCRdb called clonotypes with MiXCR, one entry per CDR3 protein. The sample holds around 85,000 distinct CDR3 sequences, 10% to 15% seen once. The sequencing here drew on whole blood, taken in connection with sensitization to the hapten diphenylcyclopropenone (DPC). The receptors derive from a woman in her 50s with alopecia areata. Some clones in this sample may be carry-over from other donors' samples. Both conserved end residues are part of each CDR3. D genes are given only for firm matches. Not every row has a clone size; where given, it reads once, few, many or a size class.

D: .; size: .; V: TRBV6-5; length: 14; J: TRBJ2-1; DNA: TGTGCCAGCACCCCCGGACGGACCTACAATGAGCAGTTCTTC; CDR3: CASTPGRTYNEQFF
D: TRBD2; size: few; V: TRBV6-6; length: 18; J: TRBJ2-7; DNA: TGTGCCAGCAGACGCGGACTAGCGGGAGGCCTGACAGCCTACGAGCAGTACTTC; CDR3: CASRRGLAGGLTAYEQYF
D: TRBD1; size: few; V: TRBV7-9; length: 16; J: TRBJ2-3; DNA: TGTGCCAGCAGACCGGGACAGATCCCTAGCTGGGATACGCAGTATTTT; CDR3: CASRPGQIPSWDTQYF
D: .; size: few; V: TRBV29-1; length: 16; J: TRBJ1-1; DNA: TGCAGCGTTGGCGGGGCGAGTCGGTTGATGAACACTGAAGCTTTCTTT; CDR3: CSVGGASRLMNTEAFF
D: .; size: many; V: TRBV5-1; length: 13; J: TRBJ2-7; DNA: TGCGCCACCAGAAAAGACGCACTTTACGAGCAGTACTTC; CDR3: CATRKDALYEQYF
D: .; size: .; V: TRBV6-2/TRBV6-3; length: 11; J: TRBJ2-1; DNA: TGTGCCAGCAGGACTAACAATGAGCAGTTCTTC; CDR3: CASRTNNEQFF
D: TRBD1; size: .; V: TRBV24-1; length: 15; J: TRBJ2-1; DNA: TGTGCCACCAGTGATAACAGGGGGCCTCACAATGAGCAGTTCTTC; CDR3: CATSDNRGPHNEQFF
D: .; size: many; V: TRBV12-3/TRBV12-4; length: 14; J: TRBJ2-3; DNA: TGTGCCAGCACCTTAGGCGGGAGCACAGATACGCAGTATTTT; CDR3: CASTLGGSTDTQYF
D: .; size: .; V: TRBV12-3/TRBV12-4; length: 13; J: TRBJ1-6; DNA: TGTGCCAGCAGTTCGGTTCGATTTGGACCCCTCCACTTT; CDR3: CASSSVRFGPLHF
D: .; size: few; V: TRBV11-2; length: 15; J: TRBJ1-6; DNA: TGTGCCAGCAGCTCCCAAGGAGGGTATAATTCACCCCTCCACTTT; CDR3: CASSSQGGYNSPLHF
D: .; size: .; V: TRBV29-1; length: 14; J: TRBJ2-1; DNA: TGCAGCGTTGAAGATCTTCGCAGGGAGGATGAGCAGTTCTTC; CDR3: CSVEDLRREDEQFF